This is a list of T cell receptor beta chains from one sample in a study of blood T cell repertoires in COVID-19. The assay was immunoSEQ multiplex PCR, and TCRdb's table has in-frame clones only and misses some. The sample includes over 45,000 clones, over 75% seen only once; the top ten take approximately 5.1%. What was sequenced was peripheral blood. These receptors originate from a man aged 80 or over in a cohort sampled during active COVID-19. The CDR3 runs from the conserved cysteine through the conserved F or W.

V gene,J gene,CDR3 protein
TRBV19,TRBJ1-4,CASSTGTGVATNEKLFF
TRBV5-4,TRBJ2-3,CASSFKSSGDGTDTQYF
TRBV7-3,TRBJ2-3,CASSLQGALDTQYF
TRBV5-1,TRBJ1-5,CASSAGQGGNQPQHF
TRBV24-1,TRBJ1-6,CATSGTRQVGSPLHF
TRBV7-3,TRBJ2-2,CASSLIVGHTGELFF
TRBV6-4,TRBJ1-2,CASSDAGQGFSGYTF
TRBV6-5,TRBJ1-1,CASSKDSLDTEAFF
TRBV18,TRBJ2-6,CASSPPFSGANVLTF
TRBV7-9,TRBJ1-1,CASSRDRPVEAFF
TRBV6-6,TRBJ2-2,CASSYSRESTGELFF
TRBV7-9,TRBJ2-1,CASSLTLAGGITMIREQFF
TRBV10-1,TRBJ2-7,CASSGGTGAYEQYF
TRBV24-1,TRBJ2-1,CATSVAGGGDEQFF
TRBV2,TRBJ2-5,CASTWSAGETQYF
TRBV19,TRBJ2-5,CASSSPRAGQETQYF
TRBV5-1,TRBJ2-7,CASSLGAGLDEQYF
TRBV7-2,TRBJ1-1,CASNPGGFEAFF
TRBV18,TRBJ2-1,CASSPGLSYNEQFF
TRBV7-3,TRBJ2-2,CASSISGGMNTGELFF
TRBV7-6,TRBJ1-6,CASSSRQGNSPLHF
TRBV12-5,TRBJ1-2,CASGLPRQGGYTF
TRBV5-4,TRBJ1-2,CASSFNGQNYGYTF
TRBV11-3,TRBJ1-1,CASSLAKNTEAFF
TRBV11-2,TRBJ2-7,CASSAPGTPSYEQYF
TRBV7-3,TRBJ2-1,CASSSRATGGLVNEQFF
TRBV6-2/TRBV6-3,TRBJ2-3,CASSYSGRGGTDTQYF
TRBV7-3,TRBJ2-5,CASSLTSKETQYF
TRBV9,TRBJ2-1,CASSVGGRGLSNEQFF
TRBV2,TRBJ1-5,CASRRDSNQPQHF
TRBV5-1,TRBJ2-5,CASSTKQGGETQYF
TRBV5-6,TRBJ1-5,CASSSLGQINQPQHF
TRBV3-1/TRBV3-2,TRBJ2-5,CASSQRLAGVETQYF
TRBV11-2,TRBJ2-5,CASSLVQQRQGETQYF
TRBV4-1,TRBJ2-5,CASSQLAARETQYF
TRBV6-5,TRBJ2-5,CAIGQGVSQETQYF
TRBV15,TRBJ2-7,CATSRDGQATYEQYF
TRBV30,TRBJ2-7,CAWTQDTASNGQYF
TRBV6-4,TRBJ2-1,CASSDTRLAGYNEQFF
TRBV7-2,TRBJ1-5,CASSQSGSLSNQPQHF
TRBV5-1,TRBJ2-3,CASSFGQGANSDTQYF
TRBV5-1,TRBJ2-2,CASSLAANTGELFF
TRBV9,TRBJ2-5,CASSVSGHQETQYF
TRBV6-2/TRBV6-3,TRBJ2-5,CASSSKRQIQETQYF
TRBV4-3,TRBJ2-7,CASSQEPQGYEQYF
TRBV5-4,TRBJ2-3,CASSLALRQDTQYF
TRBV30,TRBJ1-2,CAWSGPTGTLYGYTF
TRBV29-1,TRBJ2-1,CSVRGGLNEQFF
TRBV6-5,TRBJ2-7,CASNKGDEQYF
TRBV3-1/TRBV3-2,TRBJ2-7,CASSQGAGPYEQYF
TRBV6-1,TRBJ1-6,CASSEAEGISSPLHF
TRBV18,TRBJ1-2,CASSPGRDILYGYTF
TRBV3-1/TRBV3-2,TRBJ1-4,CASSQGTPATNEKLFF
TRBV18,TRBJ2-5,CASSPQGQGAKETQYF
TRBV19,TRBJ1-6,CASSIQGANSPLHF
TRBV11-2,TRBJ1-3,CASSLASGTRNTIYF
TRBV5-6,TRBJ2-3,CASSMLTGGRGTDTQYF
TRBV30,TRBJ2-1,CAWSVGLAGEDEQFF
TRBV5-5,TRBJ2-7,CASSLAGTGVYEQYF
TRBV24-1,TRBJ2-5,CATSDPGQGAGETQYF